The 30 T cell receptor beta chains presented below share a single source sample, sequenced in a study of T cells in Graves' hyperthyroidism and ophthalmopathy. TCR beta CDR3 sequences were amplified from RNA transcripts. Carried out on the TCR CDR3, a first-round RT-PCR used the HTBI primer set. One entry per CDR3 protein results from TCRdb running MiXCR on the multiplex PCR reads. The data show approximately 400,000 distinct CDR3 sequences, more than 12% seen once. The sample consisted of blood. The receptors here all came from a man aged 45 to 65 with Graves' ophthalmopathy.

The chain has TRBV10-3 and TRBJ1-1; D possibly corresponds to TRBD1 (5 bases). Looked up from germline, CDR1 is ENHRY and CDR2 is SYGVKD. The CDR3 has 13 amino acids. The V end lost 3 bases, the J end lost 8 bases, and 13 bases lay between the germline ends. The CDR3, as DNA: TGTGCCATCAGTGATGCCTGGGACGGGGAAGCTTTCTTT. This codes for CAISDAWDGEAFF.

The chain recombines TRBV5-1 with TRBJ2-7; the match to TRBD2 covers 13 bases. Germline V gene lookup returns CDR1 SGHRS and CDR2 YFSETQ. This CDR3 has 15 amino acids. The trim removed 5 bases at V and 2 bases at J, leaving 4 bases unmatched. CDR3 sequence: CASRAGTSGTYEQYF. The CDR3 nucleotides read TGCGCCAGCAGGGCCGGGACTAGCGGGACCTACGAGCAGTACTTC.

Concerning this clonotype itself: A much larger clonotype is one base distant, so this may be a read error. V is TRBV2 and J is TRBJ2-1; D gene ambiguous. V lost 7 bases and J lost 5, with 3 bases in between. The CDR3 runs to 10 residues. Germline-derived CDR1 and CDR2 are SNHLY and FYNNEI. The CDR3 DNA reads TGTGCCAGCAACGACAATGAGCAGTTCTTC. Amino acid sequence: CASNDNEQFF.

This clonotype appeared a few times. The rearrangement links TRBV19 to TRBJ2-1; D is perhaps TRBD2 (6 bases). V lost 3 bases to trimming and J lost 0 bases, with 9 bases between them. Germline V lookup: CDR1 LNHDA, CDR2 SQIVND (reference sequence). This CDR3 region has 15 residues. CDR3 loop: CASSMLATSYNEQFF. The CDR3 DNA sequence: TGTGCCAGTAGTATGCTAGCGACCTCCTACAATGAGCAGTTCTTC. Full variable domain (remainder filled in from reference TRBV19 and TRBJ2-1): DGGITQSPKYLFRKEGQNVTLSCEQNLNHDAMYWYRQDPGQGLRLIYYSQIVNDFQKGDIAEGYSVSREKKESFPLTVTSAQKNPTAFYLCASSMLATSYNEQFFGPGTRLTVL.

This clonotype was seen only a few times. The genes are TRBV28 and TRBJ2-5; TRBD1 matches 7 bases. The V gene end was trimmed by 3 bases and the J gene end by 1 base; junction bases not matched to a gene: 8. There are 16 residues in the CDR3. The germline gives CDR1 MDHEN, CDR2 SYDVKM. The CDR3 DNA reads TGTGCCAGCAGTTTTTCTGAGGCAGGGGGCCAAGAGACCCAGTACTTC. Protein: CASSFSEAGGQETQYF.

This clonotype was detected many times. The chain employs TRBV29-1 and TRBJ2-7; 8 bases line up with TRBD1. Germline V lookup: CDR1 SQVTM, CDR2 ANQGSEA. The trim removed 1 base at V and 6 bases at J, leaving 11 bases unmatched. The CDR3 has 15 residues. CDR3 in DNA: TGCAGCGTTGAAGCCCCCGACAGGGGAGTGTCCGAGCAGTACTTC. Translated: CSVEAPDRGVSEQYF.

This clonotype was counted between two and nine times. The genes are TRBV6-1 and TRBJ2-7; D remains ambiguous. Germline V CDR1 and CDR2: MNHNS, SASEGT. Between the trimmed V and J ends, which lost 4 bases and 4 bases, there was a span of 17 bases. This CDR3 comprises 15 residues. The CDR3: CASSAPSARIYEQYF. Here the CDR3 DNA reads TGTGCCAGCAGTGCCCCCTCCGCCAGGATTTACGAGCAGTACTTC.

J is TRBJ2-5 and V is TRBV19, with D possibly being TRBD1 (5 bases). Germline CDR1 and CDR2: LNHDA and SQIVND (reference sequence). V was trimmed by 3 bases and J by 2 bases, leaving 10 bases between them. The CDR3 contains 14 residues. CDR3 coding DNA: TGTGCCAGTAGTATCACAGGTAGTCAAGAGACCCAGTACTTC. Amino acids: CASSITGSQETQYF.

The chain uses TRBV27 and TRBJ1-1; 11 bases match TRBD1. This CDR3 spans 14 amino acids. Germline V CDR1 and CDR2: MNHEY, SMNVEV (reference sequence). V was pared by 5 bases and J by 7 bases, with 6 bases of the junction left unmatched. The CDR3 DNA reads as TGTGCCAGCAGTAAACCGGGACAGGGGGGTGAAGCTTTCTTT. As protein: CASSKPGQGGEAFF.

This clonotype appeared many times. The J gene is TRBJ2-5, the V gene TRBV20-1; tentatively, D is TRBD1 (5 bases). Trimming took off 2 bases at V and 1 base at J, with 8 bases between the two ends. CDR1 DFQATT and CDR2 SNEGSKA come from the germline V gene (reference sequence). The CDR3 runs 13 residues. The CDR3 region has the DNA TGCAGTGCTAGAACAGGTGGCCAAGAGACCCAGTACTTC. Translating it yields CSARTGGQETQYF.

V and J are TRBV20-1 and TRBJ2-5, with 7 bases lining up with TRBD1. This CDR3 spans 12 amino acids. J was trimmed by 3 bases and V by 7 bases; bases with no gene match: 5. Germline assignment: CDR1 DFQATT and CDR2 SNEGSKA (reference sequence). The CDR3 nucleotides read TGCAGTGGAAGGGGGCGGGAAGAGACCCAGTACTTC. Its protein is CSGRGREETQYF.

The chain couples TRBV5-4 to TRBJ2-2; 10 positions agree with TRBD1. CDR1 and CDR2 from the germline V gene are SGHNT and YYREEE (reference sequence). This CDR3 spans 15 amino acids. V shed 3 bases, J shed 3 bases, and the junction held 2 bases outside the gene matches. The CDR3 sequence: CASSYGTGDTGELFF. CDR3 DNA: TGTGCCAGCAGCTACGGGACAGGGGACACCGGGGAGCTGTTTTTT.

This clonotype turned up a few times. The chain combines TRBV14 with TRBJ1-2; 8 nucleotides align to TRBD1. V lost 5 bases and J lost 7; bases outside the gene matches: 6. The CDR3 spans 13 residues. CDR1 and CDR2 (germline): SGHDN, FVKESK. The CDR3 protein is CASSMAGGLGYTF. Here the CDR3 DNA reads TGTGCCAGCAGCATGGCAGGGGGCCTTGGCTACACCTTC.

This sequence joins TRBV27 and TRBJ1-6; 8 positions agree with TRBD1. V was pared by 5 bases and J by 12 bases, with 3 bases of the junction left unmatched. The CDR3 extends over 12 amino acids. Germline values: CDR1 MNHEY, CDR2 SMNVEV (reference sequence). The CDR3 coding sequence is TGTGCCAGCAGTGACAGGGGAGGACCCCTCCACTTT. This codes for CASSDRGGPLHF.

The rearrangement links TRBV11-3 to TRBJ2-1; 9 bases align to TRBD2. J lost 2 bases, V lost 5 bases, and 4 bases had no gene match. The germline CDR1 and CDR2 sequences are SGHNT and YENEEA. This CDR3 comprises 15 residues. The chain's CDR3 is CASSASSGTYNEQFF. The DNA for the CDR3 is TGTGCCAGCAGCGCCTCTAGCGGGACCTACAATGAGCAGTTCTTC.

At least ten counts were recorded for this clonotype. This chain connects TRBV18 to TRBJ2-1; D possibly corresponds to TRBD2 (5 bases). The V gene lost 2 bases and the J gene lost 7 bases, with 18 bases spanning the gap. The CDR3 is made up of 16 amino acids. Germline CDR1 reads KGHSH; CDR2 reads LQKENI. CDR3 DNA sequence: TGTGCCAGCTCACCATCGGTCGTGAGCGGTCTGAATGAGCAGTTCTTC. This gives the protein CASSPSVVSGLNEQFF. The full variable domain, its missing parts supplied by reference TRBV18 and TRBJ2-1, is NAGVMQNPRHLVRRRGQEARLRCSPMKGHSHVYWYRQLPEEGLKFMVYLQKENIIDESGMPKERFSAEFPKEGPSILRIQQVVRGDSAAYFCASSPSVVSGLNEQFFGPGTRLTVL.

This rearrangement joins TRBV29-1 to TRBJ2-7; 14 nucleotides agree with TRBD2. J lost 1 base, V lost 4 bases, and 3 bases had no gene match. Looked up from germline, CDR1 is SQVTM and CDR2 is ANQGSEA. The CDR3 totals 15 residues. The CDR3 DNA follows: TGCAGCGTTGGGACTAGCGGGAGGCTGTCCTACGAGCAGTACTTC. Its translation is CSVGTSGRLSYEQYF.

This clonotype was counted many times. The rearrangement uses TRBV13 and TRBJ2-1, with D tentatively TRBD2 (6 bases). Germline CDR1 reads PRHDT; CDR2 reads FYEKMQ (reference sequence). This CDR3 has 13 residues. V lost 4 bases and J lost 9, with 13 bases in between. CDR3 DNA: TGTGCCAGCAGCTCACGGAGGGGTGGTGAGCAGTTCTTC. It is translated as CASSSRRGGEQFF.

The table lists this clonotype with many counts. The gene calls are TRBV29-1 and TRBJ2-7, with D possibly being TRBD1 (5 bases). V was pared by 7 bases and J by 6 bases, with 13 bases between. Germline CDR1 and CDR2: SQVTM and ANQGSEA. CDR3 length: 11 amino acids. Here the CDR3 reads CSARANSEQYF. The CDR3, as DNA: TGCAGCGCCAGGGCGAACTCCGAGCAGTACTTC.

This clonotype has at least ten counts. The rearrangement joins TRBV20-1 to TRBJ2-7, with a tentative D call TRBD2 (5 bases). In germline, CDR1 is DFQATT, CDR2 SNEGSKA (reference sequence). V lost 5 bases to trimming and J lost 2 bases, with 13 bases between them. The CDR3 length is 13 residues. This CDR3 is CSAGLAPTYEQYF. CDR3 in DNA: TGCAGTGCTGGATTAGCGCCCACCTACGAGCAGTACTTC.

This clonotype appeared many times. CDR3 loop: CASSPIRDRAHEQYF. In DNA, the CDR3 is TGTGCCAGCAGCCCGATCCGGGACAGGGCCCACGAGCAGTACTTC. This chain links TRBV7-9 with TRBJ2-7; 9 positions match TRBD1. The CDR3 covers 15 residues. The J segment lost 5 bases and the V segment lost 5 bases, leaving 10 bases of the junction unmatched. The germline V gene has CDR1 SEHNR and CDR2 FQNEAQ (reference sequence).

The rearrangement joins TRBV24-1 to TRBJ2-5; D may be TRBD2 (6 bases). With 4 bases removed from V and 10 bases from J, the gap between germline ends came to 12 bases. This CDR3 region has 12 residues. Germline loops: CDR1 KGHDR, CDR2 SFDVKD. Here the CDR3 reads CATSDQTSNQYF. The CDR3 DNA reads as TGTGCCACCAGTGACCAGACTAGTAACCAGTACTTC.

This clonotype was seen a handful of times. Since a much larger clone is just one base distant, this may be a read error. The CDR3 nucleotides read TGTGCCAGCGGTGCTCTAGCGGGGCTCCAAGAGACCCAGTACTTC. This translates into CASGALAGLQETQYF. The chain joins TRBV2 to TRBJ2-5, with 9 bases fitting TRBD2. Germline values: CDR1 SNHLY, CDR2 FYNNEI. The CDR3 has 15 amino acids. V lost 8 bases and J lost 1; bases outside the gene matches: 8.

Of note for this clonotype: No DNA is shown, since the ends of the CDR3 on it are uncertain; the CDR3 is the one TCRdb lists. The genes are TRBV12-3 or TRBV12-4 and TRBJ2-2; the listed D gene, TRBD1, was not tested against the DNA. The CDR3 is 16 residues long, ends included. The CDR3: CASSRPVLRDTGELFF.

V gene TRBV7-8 combines with J gene TRBJ1-1; 7 bases line up with TRBD1. CDR3 length equals 14 residues. V dropped 5 bases and J dropped 1; count of bases not matched to a gene: 4. CDR1 is SGHVS and CDR2 is FQNEAQ in the germline V gene. CDR3 loop: CASSIGTANTEAFF. CDR3 DNA sequence: TGTGCCAGCAGCATCGGGACAGCGAACACTGAAGCTTTCTTT.

This clonotype was picked up a small number of times. This chain connects TRBV14 to TRBJ2-7, with TRBD1 matching 9 bases. Germline loops: CDR1 SGHDN, CDR2 FVKESK. Trimming at V came to 3 bases and at J to 3 bases, leaving 3 bases not matched to a gene. The CDR3 spans 14 residues. CDR3 sequence (DNA): TGTGCCAGCAGCCAGCCGGGACAGGGCTACGAGCAGTACTTC. Translated, it gives CASSQPGQGYEQYF.

The V gene is TRBV12-3 or TRBV12-4, the J gene TRBJ2-3, with unresolved D. This CDR3 contains 17 residues. V lost 0 bases, J lost 0 bases, and 13 bases lay in between. CDR3 in DNA: TGTGCCAGCAGTTTAGCGCGCAGGATCCTTAGCACAGATACGCAGTATTTT. It yields the protein CASSLARRILSTDTQYF.

The chain is built from TRBV19 and TRBJ1-3, with 7 nucleotides matching TRBD1. J was trimmed by 2 bases and V by 4 bases; bases with no gene match: 5. Germline values: CDR1 LNHDA, CDR2 SQIVND (reference sequence). The CDR3 has 15 amino acids. The CDR3 reads CASSTVDRTGNTIYF. The DNA for the CDR3 is TGTGCCAGTAGTACGGTGGACAGGACTGGAAACACCATATATTTT.

The rearrangement links TRBV24-1 to TRBJ2-2, with D possibly matching TRBD2 (6 bases). Germline CDR1 KGHDR, CDR2 SFDVKD. This CDR3 contains 12 residues. V lost 7 bases and J lost 7, with 9 bases in between. CDR3 coding DNA: TGTGCCACCAGGGCGGACTACGGGGAGCTGTTTTTT. It yields the protein CATRADYGELFF.

Many counts were recorded for this clonotype. This rearrangement joins TRBV4-1 to TRBJ2-1; unclear D gene. CDR1 is MGHRA and CDR2 is YSYEKL in the germline V gene. V was clipped by 4 bases and J by 5 bases, with 12 bases between them. The CDR3 runs 14 residues. For the CDR3, the DNA is TGCGCCAGCAGCCCCCCATATTTTGACAATGAGCAGTTCTTC. This encodes CASSPPYFDNEQFF.